Shown below are 29 T cell receptor beta chains from a single sample sequenced in a study of blood T cell repertoires in COVID-19. Generated by immunoSEQ multiplex PCR, the TCRdb table keeps only in-frame clones and is missing some. The profile shows tens of thousands of clones, around 87% of them singletons. The sample comprised peripheral blood. The receptors stem from a woman aged 60-75 years with active COVID-19.

The V and J genes are TRBV7-9 and TRBJ2-7; TRBD1 matches at 7 bases. The CDR3 is 14 residues long. The J segment lost 5 bases and the V segment lost 5 bases, leaving 9 bases of the junction unmatched. Germline-derived CDR1 and CDR2 are SEHNR and FQNEAQ (reference sequence). CDR3 sequence (DNA): TGTGCCAGCAGCCCAGGGACAGTAATCGACGAGCAGTACTTC. As protein: CASSPGTVIDEQYF.

There are a few counts of this clone. The rearrangement links TRBV5-5 to TRBJ2-7; 7 bases match TRBD1. CDR1 and CDR2 from the germline V gene are SGHKS and YYEKEE (reference sequence). The CDR3 totals 13 residues. The ends lost 2 bases at V and 3 bases at J; junction bases unmatched: 2. CDR3 nucleotide sequence: TGTGCCAGCAGCTTCCAGGGGGACTACGAGCAGTACTTC. Translated, it gives CASSFQGDYEQYF.

The J gene is TRBJ2-6, the V gene TRBV6-1; D not resolved. This CDR3 is built from 16 residues. The V and J ends lost 0 bases and 4 bases respectively, with 10 bases between them. The V gene's germline CDR1 is MNHNS and CDR2 SASEGT. The CDR3 reads CASSEALGSGANVLTF. CDR3 bases: TGTGCCAGCAGTGAAGCCCTAGGATCCGGGGCCAACGTCCTGACTTTC.

The rearrangement links TRBV11-2 to TRBJ1-1; D might be TRBD1 (5 bases). The germline V and J ends were trimmed by 0 bases and 7 bases, with 9 bases remaining between them. The V gene's germline CDR1 is SGHAT and CDR2 FQNNGV. This CDR3 is built from 13 residues. Written as DNA, the CDR3 is TGTGCCAGCAGCTTAGACAGGGACTATGAAGCTTTCTTT. Translating gives CASSLDRDYEAFF.

The chain is built from TRBV27 and TRBJ2-5; TRBD2 aligns across 8 bases. The J segment lost 2 bases and the V segment lost 8 bases, leaving 4 bases of the junction unmatched. The CDR3 spans 13 residues. Germline V gene sequence: CDR1 MNHEY, CDR2 SMNVEV (reference sequence). The CDR3 loop reads CASRGGIQETQYF. The DNA for the CDR3 is TGTGCCAGCCGGGGGGGTATTCAAGAGACCCAGTACTTC.

J is TRBJ2-2 and V is TRBV24-1; 9 bases are shared with TRBD1. The CDR3 runs to 18 residues. V lost 9 bases and J lost 4; bases outside the gene matches: 17. Germline CDR1 KGHDR, CDR2 SFDVKD. In nucleotides, the CDR3 is TGTGCCACCGGTAGAGGGGGAACAGGGGGCTTTATCACCGGGGAGCTGTTTTTT. As protein: CATGRGGTGGFITGELFF.

The chain employs TRBV27 and TRBJ2-7, with D perhaps matching TRBD2 (6 bases). The length of the CDR3 is 14 residues. Trimming removed 2 bases from V and 6 bases from J, with 14 bases in between. Germline CDR1 is MNHEY and CDR2 is SMNVEV (reference sequence). CDR3 nucleotide sequence: TGTGCCAGCAGTTTACTACCTCGCGGGACCGAGCAGTACTTC. This translates into CASSLLPRGTEQYF.

The chain carries TRBV9 and TRBJ2-1, with 9 bases aligning to TRBD1. The germline V gene has CDR1 SGDLS and CDR2 YYNGEE. The CDR3 totals 17 residues. The ends lost 4 bases at V and 6 bases at J; junction bases unmatched: 14. For the CDR3, the DNA is TGTGCCAGCAGCCCCAGGGGGGGGGACAGGGTTGGCAATGAGCAGTTCTTC. Translating it yields CASSPRGGDRVGNEQFF.

This clone was observed once. The rearrangement joins TRBV7-9 to TRBJ2-4; 10 nucleotides align to TRBD1. V lost 5 bases, J lost 8 bases, and 9 bases stayed unmatched. The CDR3 is made up of 15 amino acids. Germline CDR1 reads SEHNR; CDR2 reads FQNEAQ (reference sequence). The DNA for the CDR3 is TGTGCCAGCAGCCTCTGGACAGGGGGGAAATACATTCAGTACTTC. The encoded protein is CASSLWTGGKYIQYF.

CDR3 bases: TGTGCCAGCAGTTGGGACAGCCACACTGAAGCTTTCTTT. This sequence encodes CASSWDSHTEAFF. This chain joins TRBV12-3 or TRBV12-4 and TRBJ1-1, with 7 nucleotides matching TRBD1. V shed 4 bases, J shed 3 bases, and the junction held 2 bases outside the gene matches. The CDR3 contains 13 residues.

V gene TRBV6-6 combines with J gene TRBJ1-4, with 7 bases lining up with TRBD1. Per germline, CDR1 MNHNY and CDR2 SVGAGI (reference sequence). The J segment lost 7 bases and the V segment lost 2 bases, leaving 7 bases of the junction unmatched. The length of the CDR3 is 15 residues. The CDR3 reads CASSYVAGGPEKLFF. As DNA, the CDR3 is TGTGCCAGCAGTTACGTGGCAGGGGGGCCTGAAAAACTGTTTTTT.

V and J are TRBV18 and TRBJ1-5; 7 bases align to TRBD1. V lost 3 bases and J lost 7; bases outside the gene matches: 3. Germline V gene sequence: CDR1 KGHSH, CDR2 LQKENI. The CDR3 has 13 residues. In DNA, the CDR3 is TGTGCCAGCTCACCGGGGACAGACCAGCCCCAGCATTTT. Protein product: CASSPGTDQPQHF.

The rearrangement links TRBV5-4 to TRBJ2-3; TRBD2 might be the D (5 bases). Germline V gives CDR1 SGHNT, CDR2 YYREEE (reference sequence). With 0 bases removed from V and 0 bases from J, the gap between germline ends came to 8 bases. This CDR3 is built from 15 residues. The CDR3: CASSLDSASTDTQYF. The CDR3 DNA reads as TGTGCCAGCAGCTTGGATAGCGCCAGCACAGATACGCAGTATTTT.

This clone was recorded once. The V call is TRBV5-8, the J call TRBJ2-7; 7 nucleotides align to TRBD2. V lost 3 bases to trimming and J lost 7 bases; unmatched junction nucleotides: 16. CDR3 length: 16 amino acids. CDR1 and CDR2 from the germline V gene are SGHTS and YDEGEE. The CDR3 loop reads CASSSQWPGGVGEQYF. CDR3 sequence (DNA): TGTGCCAGCAGCTCTCAGTGGCCGGGAGGTGTCGGGGAGCAGTACTTC.

CDR3 coding DNA: TGTGCCACCAGCAGGGGACAGGGGGCGCGCGAGCAGTTCTTC. It yields the protein CATSRGQGAREQFF. V usage is TRBV15 and J usage is TRBJ2-1; the match to TRBD1 covers 12 bases. The J segment lost 10 bases and the V segment lost 3 bases, leaving 4 bases of the junction unmatched. Germline values: CDR1 LNHNV, CDR2 YYDKDF (reference sequence). CDR3 length: 14 amino acids.

This rearrangement joins TRBV4-1 to TRBJ2-7; 7 nucleotides line up with TRBD1. This CDR3 contains 15 residues. The trim removed 0 bases at V and 3 bases at J, leaving 5 bases unmatched. The germline V gene has CDR1 MGHRA and CDR2 YSYEKL. CDR3 nucleotides: TGCGCCAGCAGCCAAGAAGGGGACAGCCTCTACGAGCAGTACTTC. Translated, it gives CASSQEGDSLYEQYF.

V usage is TRBV6-6 and J usage is TRBJ1-4; a possible D gene is TRBD1 (6 bases). The CDR3 contains 15 residues. Trimming stripped 6 bases from V and 16 bases from J, with 27 bases between. Germline V gene lookup returns CDR1 MNHNY and CDR2 SVGAGI (reference sequence). CDR3 in amino acids: CASSNLRGGQAGWFF. The CDR3 DNA reads TGTGCCAGCAGCAACCTGCGCGGGGGGCAAGCAGGTTGGTTTTTT.

The V gene is TRBV29-1, the J gene TRBJ1-2; 11 nucleotides align to TRBD1. CDR1 and CDR2 (germline): SQVTM, ANQGSEA. This CDR3 region has 16 residues. V dropped 4 bases and J dropped 7; count of bases not matched to a gene: 14. This chain's CDR3 is CSVVWAGQGGFAGYTF. The CDR3 region has the DNA TGCAGCGTTGTCTGGGCGGGACAGGGGGGGTTTGCTGGCTACACCTTC.

The chain has TRBV5-1 and TRBJ2-1; 14 bases map to TRBD2. The CDR3 totals 15 residues. Germline CDR1 is SGHRS and CDR2 is YFSETQ. The V segment lost 4 bases and the J segment 12 bases; nucleotides outside the gene matches: 9. The CDR3 nucleotides are TGCGCCAGCAGCCCGGGACTAGCGGGAGAGTTCGGGCAGTTCTTC. Translation gives CASSPGLAGEFGQFF. The full variable domain, with the rest looked up from reference TRBV5-1 and TRBJ2-1, is KAGVTQTPRYLIKTRGQQVTLSCSPISGHRSVSWYQQTPGQGLQFLFEYFSETQRNKGNFPGRFSGRQFSNSRSEMNVSTLELGDSALYLCASSPGLAGEFGQFFGPGTRLTVL.

This clone was detected only once. This chain uses TRBV18 with TRBJ2-1; 9 bases are shared with TRBD2. The CDR3 has 16 residues. Germline CDR1 reads KGHSH; CDR2 reads LQKENI. V dropped 3 bases and J dropped 8; count of bases not matched to a gene: 11. Written as DNA, the CDR3 is TGTGCCAGCTCACCCTTAATAGCGGGAGCGGGTTATGAGCAGTTCTTC. Its translation: CASSPLIAGAGYEQFF.

The rearrangement joins TRBV10-2 to TRBJ2-1; TRBD2 is a possible D gene (6 bases). V gave up 4 bases and J gave up 7 bases, with 8 bases separating them. This CDR3 is 12 amino acids long. CDR1 WSHSY and CDR2 SAAADI come from the germline V gene. CDR3 DNA: TGCGCCAGCAGTGGGACTATGAATGAGCAGTTCTTC. Amino acids: CASSGTMNEQFF.

The chain carries TRBV28 and TRBJ2-5; TRBD2 matches 7 bases. CDR1 MDHEN and CDR2 SYDVKM come from the germline V gene. With 6 bases clipped from V and 8 bases from J, the junction kept 9 bases outside the gene matches. This CDR3 has 13 amino acids. The CDR3, as DNA: TGTGCCAGCAGACCCCCTAGCGGTATAACCCAGTACTTC. Its protein is CASRPPSGITQYF. Full variable domain (outside the CDR3, taken from reference TRBV28 and TRBJ2-5): DVKVTQSSRYLVKRTGEKVFLECVQDMDHENMFWYRQDPGLGLRLIYFSYDVKMKEKGDIPEGYSVSREKKERFSLILESASTNQTSMYLCASRPPSGITQYFGPGTRLLVL.

The V call is TRBV28, the J call TRBJ1-2; perhaps TRBD1 as D (5 bases). The CDR3 loop spans 14 amino acids. V shed 8 bases and J shed 0 bases, with 13 bases lying between them. From germline, CDR1 is MDHEN and CDR2 SYDVKM. CDR3 bases: TGTGCCAGCGGGAGGGGCCTCTCTAACTATGGCTACACCTTC. This encodes CASGRGLSNYGYTF.

The chain has TRBV15 and TRBJ2-7; 9 positions match TRBD1. This CDR3 comprises 14 residues. Germline V gives CDR1 LNHNV, CDR2 YYDKDF (reference sequence). Trimming took 4 bases from V and 4 from J; bases not matched to a gene: 5. As DNA, the CDR3 is TGTGCCACCAGCACCCCGGGACAGGGTTACGAGCAGTACTTC. Protein: CATSTPGQGYEQYF.

The chain employs TRBV5-1 and TRBJ1-1, with D hard to call. The CDR3 covers 14 residues. Germline CDR1 and CDR2: SGHRS and YFSETQ. The germline V and J ends were trimmed by 2 bases and 4 bases, with 12 bases remaining between them. Here the CDR3 DNA reads TGCGCCAGCAGCTTAGACGCCCCGGGCACTGAAGCTTTCTTT. It specifies CASSLDAPGTEAFF. Full variable domain (remainder filled in from reference TRBV5-1 and TRBJ1-1): KAGVTQTPRYLIKTRGQQVTLSCSPISGHRSVSWYQQTPGQGLQFLFEYFSETQRNKGNFPGRFSGRQFSNSRSEMNVSTLELGDSALYLCASSLDAPGTEAFFGQGTRLTVV.

The chain recombines TRBV19 with TRBJ2-4; a possible D gene is TRBD1 (5 bases). The V and J ends lost 10 bases and 0 bases respectively, with 19 bases between them. CDR1 is LNHDA, CDR2 SQIVND, per germline (reference sequence). The CDR3 extends over 16 amino acids. The CDR3 here is CATEPDRIRAKNIQYF. In DNA form, the CDR3 reads TGTGCCACAGAGCCTGACAGAATTAGAGCCAAAAACATTCAGTACTTC.

The chain recombines TRBV29-1 with TRBJ2-3, with TRBD2 matching 12 bases. This CDR3 is built from 15 residues. Germline CDR1 SQVTM, CDR2 ANQGSEA. V dropped 5 bases and J dropped 3; count of bases not matched to a gene: 6. CDR3 nucleotides: TGCAGCGTTATCCTAGGACTAGCGGGGACAGATACGCAGTATTTT. Translation: CSVILGLAGTDTQYF.

There are a few counts of this clone. This chain links TRBV11-2 with TRBJ2-5, with D maybe TRBD2 (6 bases). The CDR3 length is 16 residues. The V gene lost 5 bases and the J gene lost 5 bases, with 21 bases spanning the gap. The germline gives CDR1 SGHAT, CDR2 FQNNGV. CDR3 in amino acids: CASSNLEGTSRETQYF. Here the CDR3 DNA reads TGTGCCAGCAGCAACCTTGAGGGAACTAGCCGGGAGACCCAGTACTTC.

This chain links TRBV19 with TRBJ1-5; the D is unclear. The germline V gene has CDR1 LNHDA and CDR2 SQIVND (reference sequence). The CDR3 consists of 16 residues. The V gene lost 2 bases and the J gene lost 5 bases, with 16 bases spanning the gap. CDR3 DNA: TGTGCCAGTAGTATAATGTTTTTCCGGGAGGATCAGCCCCAGCATTTT. It codes for CASSIMFFREDQPQHF.